This T cell receptor (beta chain) derives from a study of Graves' ophthalmopathy and Graves' hyperthyroidism. Study at large: There was a collection of peripheral blood at initial diagnosis, before any treatment.

Amplified material comprised TCR beta CDR3 regions derived from RNA transcripts. The library came from an HTBI-primed first-round RT-PCR and a second-round multiplex PCR. TCRdb re-derived calls from the multiplex PCR reads in MiXCR, one entry per CDR3 protein. The data show some 380,000 distinct CDR3 sequences, 15% to 17% seen once. The sequencing input was peripheral blood. The TCR originated in a woman aged 18-29 years with stable Graves' hyperthyroidism.

CDR3 sequence (DNA): TGTGCCAGCAGTCCAACCCTTAGGGGGTGGGACGAGCAGTACTTC. It is translated as CASSPTLRGWDEQYF. The chain joins TRBV12-3 or TRBV12-4 to TRBJ2-7; D may be TRBD1 (6 bases). This CDR3 contains 15 residues. Trimming removed 5 bases from V and 5 bases from J, with 19 bases in between.